This T cell receptor (beta chain) was identified during a study of tumor-infiltrating lymphocytes in oesophageal squamous cell carcinoma. TCRdb reprocessed the PCR reads with MiXCR, giving one entry per CDR3 protein. This table holds fewer than 11,000 distinct CDR3 sequences, about 54% found once. For this clonotype: Likely a read error: the CDR3 ends without its conserved phenylalanine or tryptophan. The DNA is omitted, as the CDR3 cannot be located on it reliably, and the CDR3 follows TCRdb's listing.

Germline assignment: CDR1 SGHTA and CDR2 FQGTGA. Inclusive of both ends, the CDR3 amounts to 20 amino acids. The sample consisted of esophageal tumor tissue. This sequence originates from a female donor with esophageal squamous cell carcinoma. The rearrangement joins TRBV7-3 to TRBJ2-6; no check of the table's D call, TRBD2, against the DNA was made. The CDR3 loop reads CASSLESGVGHATDTQYFGA.